The rows below give T cell receptor beta chains drawn from one sample of a study of early T cells in non-severe SARS-CoV-2 infection. Using its own MiXCR run on the 5' RACE reads, TCRdb lists one record per CDR3 protein. The sample contains about 45,000 distinct CDR3 sequences, roughly 11% of which appear only once. The sample consisted of whole blood. The receptors originated from an adult who was a healthcare worker with PCR-confirmed SARS-CoV-2 infection or an uninfected control (not recorded which). Both conserved end residues are part of each CDR3. D genes are given only for firm matches. Size values are once, few and many counts, or a class for expanded clones, and some rows have none.

TRBD2,TRBJ2-1,TRBV6-2/TRBV6-3,-,TGTGCCAGCAGTATGGTTCCCGGGACTAGCTCCCCTTTTACCTACAATGAGCAGTTCTTC,CASSMVPGTSSPFTYNEQFF
-,TRBJ2-1,TRBV29-1,many,TGCAGCGTAACCGGGACTTCAAATGAGCAGTTCTTC,CSVTGTSNEQFF
TRBD1,TRBJ1-2,TRBV28,many,TGTGCCAGCAGTTCCCGGACAGGGGTTAATGGCTACACCTTC,CASSSRTGVNGYTF
-,TRBJ1-1,TRBV11-2,-,TGTGCCAGCAGCGCGACGGGCGCTGAAGCTTTCTTT,CASSATGAEAFF
-,TRBJ2-2,TRBV7-3,many,TGTGCCAGCAGCTTTTCGGGGCCAAACACCGGGGAGCTGTTTTTT,CASSFSGPNTGELFF
-,TRBJ2-2,TRBV12-5,many,TGTGCTAGTGGTTTGCCCACAAAGGGGGCCGGGGAGCTGTTTTTT,CASGLPTKGAGELFF
TRBD1,TRBJ2-7,TRBV27,few,TGTGCCAGCAGTTATCAACTCCGGGACAGGGATCACGAGCAGTACTTC,CASSYQLRDRDHEQYF
TRBD2,TRBJ2-7,TRBV6-1,many,TGTGCCAGCAGTGAAGCAGTAGCGGGGGGGGAGCAGTACTTC,CASSEAVAGGEQYF
TRBD1,TRBJ2-1,TRBV14,many,TGTGCCAGCAGCCAAGTCCAGGGGGCCTACAATGAGCAGTTCTTC,CASSQVQGAYNEQFF
-,TRBJ2-1,TRBV27,many,TGTGCCAGCACTCTCAGGAATGAGCAGTTCTTC,CASTLRNEQFF
-,TRBJ2-3,TRBV21-1,-,TGTGCCAGCAGCAGGGTGCGAGTCGATACGCAGTATTTT,CASSRVRVDTQYF
-,TRBJ1-1,TRBV10-3,few,TGTGCCATCAAGGGCGTAGGGCCTTTGGAAGCTTTCTTT,CAIKGVGPLEAFF
-,TRBJ1-1,TRBV4-1,few,TGCGCCAGCAGCCAAGGGGGGAAGAGCACTGAAGCTTTCTTT,CASSQGGKSTEAFF
TRBD2,TRBJ2-5,TRBV28,many,TGTGCCAGCAGTGCTATCGGGAGGGCCGGAGAGACCCAGTACTTC,CASSAIGRAGETQYF
-,TRBJ2-1,TRBV7-9,many,TGTGCCAGCAGCTTACCTCTAGCGCTGAATGAGCAGTTCTTC,CASSLPLALNEQFF
-,TRBJ1-1,TRBV13,many,TGTGCCAGCAGCTCAAGGACAGAGGAGGCTTTCTTT,CASSSRTEEAFF
TRBD2,TRBJ2-3,TRBV7-8,many,TGTGCCAGCAGCATACTAGCGGGAGTTGATACGCAGTATTTT,CASSILAGVDTQYF
-,TRBJ2-7,TRBV5-1,many,TGCGCCAGCAGCTCGAAGACAGGCAAAGAGCAGTACTTC,CASSSKTGKEQYF
TRBD2,TRBJ2-5,TRBV29-1,many,TGCAGCGTGCGACTAGCGGGAGGGCCGGAGACCCAGTACTTC,CSVRLAGGPETQYF
TRBD1,TRBJ2-3,TRBV28,few,TGTGCCAGCAGCCCGCCCCGGACAGGGGAGGCAGATACGCAGTATTTT,CASSPPRTGEADTQYF
-,TRBJ2-5,TRBV4-1,many,TGCGCCAGCAGCCAAGAAAGGGGGCTAGCGGAAGAGACCCAGTACTTC,CASSQERGLAEETQYF
TRBD1,TRBJ1-5,TRBV28,few,TGTGCCGCGGGGACAGGGGGAATTTATAGCAATCAGCCCCAGCATTTT,CAAGTGGIYSNQPQHF
-,TRBJ2-6,TRBV12-3/TRBV12-4,-,TGTGCCAGCAGCCTTTACAGGGCTGGGGCCAACGTCCTGACTTTC,CASSLYRAGANVLTF
TRBD1,TRBJ1-2,TRBV6-5,-,TGTGCCAGCAGTTACAGCGGGACAGGGGGCTCCTATGGCTACACCTTC,CASSYSGTGGSYGYTF
TRBD1,TRBJ2-4,TRBV12-3/TRBV12-4,many,TGTGCCAGCAAAATGGGACAGGGGAAAAACATTCAGTACTTC,CASKMGQGKNIQYF
-,TRBJ1-5,TRBV18,many,TGTGCCAGCTCATACGACCGGGATCAGCCCCAGCATTTT,CASSYDRDQPQHF
-,TRBJ1-5,TRBV28,many,TGTGCCAGCAGTTTCTACCATCAGCCCCAGCATTTT,CASSFYHQPQHF
TRBD2,TRBJ2-1,TRBV7-2,many,TGTGCCAGCAGCTTAGATCTAGCGGGATACAATGAGCAGTTCTTC,CASSLDLAGYNEQFF
-,TRBJ1-1,TRBV7-9,-,TGTGCCAGCAGCCCAGACAGCTCTCACGCTGAAGCTTTCTTT,CASSPDSSHAEAFF
TRBD2,TRBJ2-7,TRBV27,few,TGTGCCAGCAGTTCGGCGGGAGTAGTGGAAGAGCAGTACTTC,CASSSAGVVEEQYF
-,TRBJ2-3,TRBV7-2,many,TGTGCCAGCAGCCTGTCCTCCAATAGGAAAGATACGCAGTATTTT,CASSLSSNRKDTQYF